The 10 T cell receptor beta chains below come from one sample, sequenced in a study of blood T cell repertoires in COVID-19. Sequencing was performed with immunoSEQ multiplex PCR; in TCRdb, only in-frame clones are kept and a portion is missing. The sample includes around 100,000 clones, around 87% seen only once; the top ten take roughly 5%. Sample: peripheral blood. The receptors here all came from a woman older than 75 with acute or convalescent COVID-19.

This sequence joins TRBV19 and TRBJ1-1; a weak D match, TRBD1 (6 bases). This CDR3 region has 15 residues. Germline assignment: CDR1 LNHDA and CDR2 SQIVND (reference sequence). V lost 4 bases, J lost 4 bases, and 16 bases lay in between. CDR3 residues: CASSTPQGKSTEAFF. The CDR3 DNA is TGTGCCAGTAGTACGCCTCAGGGGAAGAGCACTGAAGCTTTCTTT.

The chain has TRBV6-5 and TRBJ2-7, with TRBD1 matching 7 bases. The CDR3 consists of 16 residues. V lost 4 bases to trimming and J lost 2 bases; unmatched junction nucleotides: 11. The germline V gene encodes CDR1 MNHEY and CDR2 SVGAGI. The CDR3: CASSSRQGRTAYEQYF. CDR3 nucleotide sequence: TGTGCCAGCAGTTCGAGACAGGGAAGAACCGCCTACGAGCAGTACTTC.

CDR3 residues: CASSLVIRSNQPQHF. The CDR3 DNA reads TGTGCCAGCAGCTTAGTGATCCGGAGCAATCAGCCCCAGCATTTT. This chain connects TRBV7-2 to TRBJ1-5; D ambiguous. CDR3 size: 15 residues. Germline CDR1 SGHTA, CDR2 FQGNSA. Trimming shortened V by 1 base and J by 1 base, and 8 bases separated the two germline ends.

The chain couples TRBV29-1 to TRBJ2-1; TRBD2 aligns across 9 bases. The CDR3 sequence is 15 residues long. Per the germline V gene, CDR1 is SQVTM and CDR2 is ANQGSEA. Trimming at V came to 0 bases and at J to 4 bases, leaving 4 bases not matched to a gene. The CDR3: CSVEDPLAGYNEQFF. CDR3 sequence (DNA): TGCAGCGTTGAAGATCCACTAGCGGGTTACAATGAGCAGTTCTTC.

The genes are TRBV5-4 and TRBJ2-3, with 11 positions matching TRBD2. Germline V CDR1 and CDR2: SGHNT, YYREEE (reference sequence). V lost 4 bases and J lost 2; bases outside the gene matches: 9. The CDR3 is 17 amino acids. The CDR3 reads CASSRRLAGGYTDTQYF. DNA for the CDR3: TGTGCCAGCAGCCGCAGGCTAGCGGGAGGATACACAGATACGCAGTATTTT. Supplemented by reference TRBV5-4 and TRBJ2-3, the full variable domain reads ETGVTQSPTHLIKTRGQQVTLRCSSQSGHNTVSWYQQALGQGPQFIFQYYREEENGRGNFPPRFSGLQFPNYSSELNVNALELDDSALYLCASSRRLAGGYTDTQYFGPGTRLTVL.

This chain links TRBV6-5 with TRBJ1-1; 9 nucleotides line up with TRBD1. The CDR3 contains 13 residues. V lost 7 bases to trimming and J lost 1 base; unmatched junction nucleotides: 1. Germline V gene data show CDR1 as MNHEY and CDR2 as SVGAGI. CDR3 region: CASKDRGNTEAFF. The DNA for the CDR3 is TGTGCCAGCAAGGACAGGGGGAACACTGAAGCTTTCTTT.

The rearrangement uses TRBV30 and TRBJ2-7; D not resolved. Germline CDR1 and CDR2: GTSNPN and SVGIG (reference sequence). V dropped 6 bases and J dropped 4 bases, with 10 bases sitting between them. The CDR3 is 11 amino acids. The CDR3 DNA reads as TGTGCCTGCGATACAGAGTACGAGCAGTACTTC. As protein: CACDTEYEQYF.

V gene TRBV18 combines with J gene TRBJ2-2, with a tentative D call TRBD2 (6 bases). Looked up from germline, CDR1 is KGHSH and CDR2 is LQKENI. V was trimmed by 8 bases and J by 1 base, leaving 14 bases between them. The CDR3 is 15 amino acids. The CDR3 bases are TGTGCCAGCCCAAGGGCGGGGAGGAACACCGGGGAGCTGTTTTTT. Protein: CASPRAGRNTGELFF.

As DNA, the CDR3 is TGTGCCTGGAGTCGGGGGAATAGCAATCAGCCCCAGCATTTT. Amino acids: CAWSRGNSNQPQHF. V and J are TRBV30 and TRBJ1-5; D may be TRBD1 (5 bases). The CDR3 is 14 amino acids. Germline assignment: CDR1 GTSNPN and CDR2 SVGIG (reference sequence). V was pared by 2 bases and J by 0 bases, with 8 bases between.

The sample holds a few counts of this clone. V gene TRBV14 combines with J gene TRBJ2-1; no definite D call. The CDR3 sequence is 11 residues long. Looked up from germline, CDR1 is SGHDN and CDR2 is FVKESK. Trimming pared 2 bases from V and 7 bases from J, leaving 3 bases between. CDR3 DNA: TGTGCCAGCAGCCAAATAAATGAGCAGTTCTTC. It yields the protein CASSQINEQFF.